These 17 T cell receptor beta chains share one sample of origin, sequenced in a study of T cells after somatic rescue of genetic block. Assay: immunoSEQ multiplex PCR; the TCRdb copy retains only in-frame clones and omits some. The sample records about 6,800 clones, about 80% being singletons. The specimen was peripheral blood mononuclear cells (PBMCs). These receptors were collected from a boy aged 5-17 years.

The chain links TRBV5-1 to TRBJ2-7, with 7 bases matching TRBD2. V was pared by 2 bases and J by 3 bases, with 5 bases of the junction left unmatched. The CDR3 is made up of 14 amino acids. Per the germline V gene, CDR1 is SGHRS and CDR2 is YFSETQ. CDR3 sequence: CASSLGLAVYEQYF. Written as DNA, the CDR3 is TGCGCCAGCAGCTTAGGGCTAGCGGTCTACGAGCAGTACTTC.

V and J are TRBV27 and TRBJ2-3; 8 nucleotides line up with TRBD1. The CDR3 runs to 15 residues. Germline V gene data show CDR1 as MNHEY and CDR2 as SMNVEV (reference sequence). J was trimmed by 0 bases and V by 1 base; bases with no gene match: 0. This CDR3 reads CASSLYRGSTDTQYF. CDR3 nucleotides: TGTGCCAGCAGTTTATACAGGGGGAGCACAGATACGCAGTATTTT.

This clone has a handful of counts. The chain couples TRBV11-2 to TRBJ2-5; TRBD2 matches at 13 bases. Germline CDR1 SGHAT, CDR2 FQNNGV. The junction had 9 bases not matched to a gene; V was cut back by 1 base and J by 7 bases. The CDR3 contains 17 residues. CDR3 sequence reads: CASSLGTSGGRLGTQYF. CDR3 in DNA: TGTGCCAGCAGCTTAGGGACTAGCGGGGGACGGCTGGGGACCCAGTACTTC.

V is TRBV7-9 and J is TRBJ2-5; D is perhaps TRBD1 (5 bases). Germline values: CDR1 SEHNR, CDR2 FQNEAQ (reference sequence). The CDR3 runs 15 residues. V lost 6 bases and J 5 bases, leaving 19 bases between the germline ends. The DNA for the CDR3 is TGTGCCAGCAGTTTCCCGAGTCACAGGTTTGAGACCCAGTACTTC. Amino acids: CASSFPSHRFETQYF.

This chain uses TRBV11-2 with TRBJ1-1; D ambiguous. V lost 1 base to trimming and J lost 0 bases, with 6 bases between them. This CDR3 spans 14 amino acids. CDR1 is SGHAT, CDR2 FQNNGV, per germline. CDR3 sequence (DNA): TGTGCCAGCAGCTTAGGGGGTATGAACACTGAAGCTTTCTTT. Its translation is CASSLGGMNTEAFF.

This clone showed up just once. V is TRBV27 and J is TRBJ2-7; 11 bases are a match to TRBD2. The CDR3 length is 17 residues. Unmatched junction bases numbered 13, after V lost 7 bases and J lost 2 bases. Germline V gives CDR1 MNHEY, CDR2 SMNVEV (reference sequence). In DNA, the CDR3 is TGTGCCAGCACGAGACAGAACCCGGGACTAGCGGCCTACGAGCAGTACTTC. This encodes CASTRQNPGLAAYEQYF.

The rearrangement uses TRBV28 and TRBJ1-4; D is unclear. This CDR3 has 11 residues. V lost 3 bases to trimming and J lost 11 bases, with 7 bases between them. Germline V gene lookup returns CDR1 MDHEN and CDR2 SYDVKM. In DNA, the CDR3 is TGTGCCAGCAGTTTGGGGTGGAAACTGTTTTTT. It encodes CASSLGWKLFF.

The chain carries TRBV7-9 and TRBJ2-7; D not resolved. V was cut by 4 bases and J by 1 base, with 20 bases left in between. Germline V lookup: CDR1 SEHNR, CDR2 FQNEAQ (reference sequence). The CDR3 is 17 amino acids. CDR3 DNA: TGTGCCAGCAGCTGGGCCGTTAGTAGGACCGGTTCCTACGAGCAGTACTTC. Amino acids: CASSWAVSRTGSYEQYF.

The CDR3 is CSGVAAPYEQYF. DNA of the CDR3: TGCAGCGGGGTAGCGGCCCCCTACGAGCAGTACTTC. The chain carries TRBV29-1 and TRBJ2-7; tentative D call: TRBD2 (6 bases). The germline gives CDR1 SQVTM, CDR2 ANQGSEA. CDR3 length: 12 residues. The V end was cut by 7 bases, the J end by 2 bases, with 12 bases between.

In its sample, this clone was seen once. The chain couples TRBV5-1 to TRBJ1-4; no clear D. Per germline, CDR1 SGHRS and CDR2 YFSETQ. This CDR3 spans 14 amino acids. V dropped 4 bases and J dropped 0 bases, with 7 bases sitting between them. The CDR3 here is CASSKGATNEKLFF. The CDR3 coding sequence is TGCGCCAGCAGCAAGGGCGCAACTAATGAAAAACTGTTTTTT.

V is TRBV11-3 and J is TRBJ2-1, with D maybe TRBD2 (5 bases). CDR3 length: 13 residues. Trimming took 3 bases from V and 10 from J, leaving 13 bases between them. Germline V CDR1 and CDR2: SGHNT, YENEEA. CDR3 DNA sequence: TGTGCCAGCAGCTTCACTCAACTAGGCGAGCAGTTCTTC. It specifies CASSFTQLGEQFF.

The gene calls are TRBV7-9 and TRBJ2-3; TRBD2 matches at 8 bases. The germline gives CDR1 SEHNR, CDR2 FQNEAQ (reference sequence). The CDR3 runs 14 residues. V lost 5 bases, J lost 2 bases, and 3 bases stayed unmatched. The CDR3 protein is CASSPSGHTDTQYF. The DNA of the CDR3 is TGTGCCAGCAGCCCTAGCGGGCACACAGATACGCAGTATTTT.

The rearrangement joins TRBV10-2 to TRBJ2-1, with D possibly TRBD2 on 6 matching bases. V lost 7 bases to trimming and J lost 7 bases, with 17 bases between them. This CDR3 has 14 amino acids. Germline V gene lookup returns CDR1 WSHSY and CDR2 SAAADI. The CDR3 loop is CASTGALGVNEQFF. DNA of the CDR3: TGCGCCAGCACGGGAGCGTTGGGTGTGAATGAGCAGTTCTTC.

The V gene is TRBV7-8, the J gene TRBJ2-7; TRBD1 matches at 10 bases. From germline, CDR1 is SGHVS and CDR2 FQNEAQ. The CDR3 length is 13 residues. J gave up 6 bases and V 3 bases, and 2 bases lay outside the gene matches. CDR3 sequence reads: CASSFGTGAEQYF. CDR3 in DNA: TGTGCCAGCAGCTTCGGGACAGGGGCCGAGCAGTACTTC.

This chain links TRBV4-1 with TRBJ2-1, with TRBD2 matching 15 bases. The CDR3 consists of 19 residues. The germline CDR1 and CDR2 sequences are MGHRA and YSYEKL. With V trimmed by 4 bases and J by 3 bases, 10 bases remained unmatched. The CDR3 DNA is TGCGCCAGCAGCCTACCGGGACTAGCGGGAGGAAGATACTACAATGAGCAGTTCTTC. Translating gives CASSLPGLAGGRYYNEQFF.

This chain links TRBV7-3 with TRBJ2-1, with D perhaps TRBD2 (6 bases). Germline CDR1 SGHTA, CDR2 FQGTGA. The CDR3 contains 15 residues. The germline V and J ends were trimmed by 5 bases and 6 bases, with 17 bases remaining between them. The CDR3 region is CASSPLGGSGNEQFF. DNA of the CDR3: TGTGCCAGCAGCCCCTTAGGAGGGAGTGGCAATGAGCAGTTCTTC.

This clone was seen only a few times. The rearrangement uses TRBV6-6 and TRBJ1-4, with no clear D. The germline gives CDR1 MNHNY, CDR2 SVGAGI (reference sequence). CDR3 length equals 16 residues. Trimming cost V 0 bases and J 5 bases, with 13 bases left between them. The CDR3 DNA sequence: TGTGCCAGCAGTTACTCGAATCAGTACCCCAATGAAAAACTGTTTTTT. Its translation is CASSYSNQYPNEKLFF.